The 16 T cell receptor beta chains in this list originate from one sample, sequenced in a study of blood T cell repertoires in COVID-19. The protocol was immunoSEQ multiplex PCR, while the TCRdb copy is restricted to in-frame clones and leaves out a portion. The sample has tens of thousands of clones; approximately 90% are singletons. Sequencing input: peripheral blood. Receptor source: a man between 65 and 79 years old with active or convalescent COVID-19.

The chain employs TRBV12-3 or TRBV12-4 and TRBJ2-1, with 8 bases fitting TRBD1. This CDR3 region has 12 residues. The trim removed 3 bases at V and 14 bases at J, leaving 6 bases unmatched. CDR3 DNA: TGTGCCAGCAGTTTTGGACAGGGTGAAAAGTTCTTC. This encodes CASSFGQGEKFF.

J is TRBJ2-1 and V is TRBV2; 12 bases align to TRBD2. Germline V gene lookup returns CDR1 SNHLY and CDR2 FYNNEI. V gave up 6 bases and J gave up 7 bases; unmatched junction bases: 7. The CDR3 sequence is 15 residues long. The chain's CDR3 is CASSGLAGPGNEQFF. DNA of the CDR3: TGTGCCAGCAGCGGACTAGCGGGACCTGGGAATGAGCAGTTCTTC.

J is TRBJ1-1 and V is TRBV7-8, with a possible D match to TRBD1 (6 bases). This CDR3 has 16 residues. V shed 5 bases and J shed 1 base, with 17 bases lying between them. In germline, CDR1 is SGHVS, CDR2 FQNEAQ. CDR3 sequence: CASSAAYRAGNTEAFF. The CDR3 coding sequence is TGTGCCAGCAGCGCAGCTTACAGGGCCGGGAACACTGAAGCTTTCTTT. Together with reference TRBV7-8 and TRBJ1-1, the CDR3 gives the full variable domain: GAGVSQSPRYKVAKRGQDVALRCDPISGHVSLFWYQQALGQGPEFLTYFQNEAQLDKSGLPSDRFFAERPEGSVSTLKIQRTQQEDSAVYLCASSAAYRAGNTEAFFGQGTRLTVV.

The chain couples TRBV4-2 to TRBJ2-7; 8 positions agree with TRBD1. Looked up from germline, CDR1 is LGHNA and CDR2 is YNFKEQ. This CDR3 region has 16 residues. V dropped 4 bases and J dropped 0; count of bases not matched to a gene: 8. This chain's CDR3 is CASSLGQGKSSYEQYF. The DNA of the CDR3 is TGTGCCAGCAGCCTTGGACAGGGCAAAAGCTCCTACGAGCAGTACTTC.

In DNA form, the CDR3 reads TGTGCCAGCAGCGTAGCTAGCGGGGGGGGAAAAGAGACCCAGTACTTC. This sequence encodes CASSVASGGGKETQYF. The chain uses TRBV9 and TRBJ2-5, with 12 bases matching TRBD2. This CDR3 has 16 residues. J gave up 3 bases and V 0 bases, and 3 bases lay outside the gene matches. Per germline, CDR1 SGDLS and CDR2 YYNGEE.

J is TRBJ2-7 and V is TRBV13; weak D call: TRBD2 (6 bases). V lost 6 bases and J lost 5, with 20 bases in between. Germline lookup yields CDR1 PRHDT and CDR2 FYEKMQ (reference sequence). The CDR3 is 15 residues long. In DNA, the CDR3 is TGTGCCAGCAGACCAACTTCTAGCGTACCGAACGAGCAGTACTTC. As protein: CASRPTSSVPNEQYF. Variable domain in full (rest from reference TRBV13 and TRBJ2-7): AAGVIQSPRHLIKEKRETATLKCYPIPRHDTVYWYQQGPGQDPQFLISFYEKMQSDKGSIPDRFSAQQFSDYHSELNMSSLELGDSALYFCASRPTSSVPNEQYFGPGTRLTVT.

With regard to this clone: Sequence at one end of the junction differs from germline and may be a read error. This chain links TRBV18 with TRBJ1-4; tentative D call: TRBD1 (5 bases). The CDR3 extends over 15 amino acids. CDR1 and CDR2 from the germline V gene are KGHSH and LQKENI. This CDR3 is CASSPQGQPNEKLFF. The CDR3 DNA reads TGTGCCAGCTCACCACAGGGGCAGCCTAATGAAAAGCTGTTTTTT.

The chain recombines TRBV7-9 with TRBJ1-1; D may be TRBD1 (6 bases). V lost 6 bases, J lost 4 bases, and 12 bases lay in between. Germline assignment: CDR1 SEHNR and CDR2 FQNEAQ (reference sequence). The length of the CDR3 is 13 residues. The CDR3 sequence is CASRGAAGTEAFF. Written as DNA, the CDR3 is TGTGCCAGCAGGGGGGCGGCAGGCACTGAAGCTTTCTTT.

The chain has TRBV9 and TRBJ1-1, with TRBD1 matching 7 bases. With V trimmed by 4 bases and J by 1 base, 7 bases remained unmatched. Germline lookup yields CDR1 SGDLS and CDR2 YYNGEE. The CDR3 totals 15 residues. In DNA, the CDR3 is TGTGCCAGCAGCCCATTTGGGACAGCGAACACTGAAGCTTTCTTT. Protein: CASSPFGTANTEAFF.

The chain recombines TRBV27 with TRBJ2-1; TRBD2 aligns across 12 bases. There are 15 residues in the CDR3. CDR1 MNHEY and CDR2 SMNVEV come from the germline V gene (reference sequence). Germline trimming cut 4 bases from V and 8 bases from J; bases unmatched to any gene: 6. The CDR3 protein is CASSSLAGGGDEQFF. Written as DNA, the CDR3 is TGTGCCAGCAGTTCCCTAGCGGGGGGGGGAGATGAGCAGTTCTTC.

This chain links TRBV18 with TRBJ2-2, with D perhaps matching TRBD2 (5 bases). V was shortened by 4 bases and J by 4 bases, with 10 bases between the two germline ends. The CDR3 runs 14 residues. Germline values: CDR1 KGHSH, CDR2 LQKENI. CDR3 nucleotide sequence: TGTGCCAGCTCACGGAACAGCGGCACCGGGGAGCTGTTTTTT. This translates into CASSRNSGTGELFF.

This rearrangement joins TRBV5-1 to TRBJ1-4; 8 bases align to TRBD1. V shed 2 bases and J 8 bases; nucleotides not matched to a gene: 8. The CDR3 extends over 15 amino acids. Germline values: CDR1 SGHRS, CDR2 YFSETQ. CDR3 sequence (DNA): TGCGCCAGCAGCTTACAGGGGGGGAGAGACGAAAAACTGTTTTTT. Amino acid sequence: CASSLQGGRDEKLFF.

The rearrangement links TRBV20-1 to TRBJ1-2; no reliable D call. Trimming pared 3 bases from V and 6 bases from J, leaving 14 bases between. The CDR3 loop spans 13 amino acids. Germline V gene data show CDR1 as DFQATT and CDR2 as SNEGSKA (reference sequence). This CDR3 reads CSASGWARDGYTF. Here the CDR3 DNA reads TGCAGTGCTAGTGGCTGGGCGCGGGATGGCTACACCTTC.

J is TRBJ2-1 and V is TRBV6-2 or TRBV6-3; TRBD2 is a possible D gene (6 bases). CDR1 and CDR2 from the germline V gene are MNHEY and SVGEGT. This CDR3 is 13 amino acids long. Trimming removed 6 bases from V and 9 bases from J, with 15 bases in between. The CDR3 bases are TGTGCCAGCAGCCTACAGTCGGGGGTTGAGCAGTTCTTC. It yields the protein CASSLQSGVEQFF.

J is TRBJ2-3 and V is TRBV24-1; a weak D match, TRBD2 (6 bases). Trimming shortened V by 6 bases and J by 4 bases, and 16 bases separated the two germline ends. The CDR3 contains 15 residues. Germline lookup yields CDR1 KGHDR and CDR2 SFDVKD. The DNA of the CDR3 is TGTGCCACCAGTCTCCCGGGGGTGGCGTCAGATACGCAGTATTTT. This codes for CATSLPGVASDTQYF.

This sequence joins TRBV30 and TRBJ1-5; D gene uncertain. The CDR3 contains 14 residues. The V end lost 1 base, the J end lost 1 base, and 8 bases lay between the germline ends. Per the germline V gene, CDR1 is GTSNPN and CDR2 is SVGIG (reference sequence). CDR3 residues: CAWSDGKSNQPQHF. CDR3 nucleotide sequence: TGTGCCTGGAGTGACGGGAAAAGCAATCAGCCCCAGCATTTT.